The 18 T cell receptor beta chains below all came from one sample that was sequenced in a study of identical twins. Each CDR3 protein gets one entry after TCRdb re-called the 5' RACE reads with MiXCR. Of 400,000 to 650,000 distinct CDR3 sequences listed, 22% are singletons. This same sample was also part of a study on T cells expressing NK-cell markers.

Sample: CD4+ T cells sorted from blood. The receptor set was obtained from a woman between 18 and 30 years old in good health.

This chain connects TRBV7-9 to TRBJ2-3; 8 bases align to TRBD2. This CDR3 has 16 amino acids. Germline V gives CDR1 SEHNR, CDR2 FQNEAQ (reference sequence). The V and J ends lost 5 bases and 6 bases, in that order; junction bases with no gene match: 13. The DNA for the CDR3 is TGTGCCAGCAGCCCCCTAGCGGGTCGTACCCCGGATACGCAGTATTTT. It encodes CASSPLAGRTPDTQYF.

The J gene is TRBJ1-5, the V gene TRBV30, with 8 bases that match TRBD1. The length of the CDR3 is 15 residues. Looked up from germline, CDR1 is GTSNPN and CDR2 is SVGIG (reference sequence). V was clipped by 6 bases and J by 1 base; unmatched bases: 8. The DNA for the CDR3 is TGTGCCTGCGACAGGGGACAGTCCAGCAATCAGCCCCAGCATTTT. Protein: CACDRGQSSNQPQHF. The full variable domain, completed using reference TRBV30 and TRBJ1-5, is SQTIHQWPATLVQPVGSPLSLECTVEGTSNPNLYWYRQAAGRGLQLLFYSVGIGQISSEVPQNLSASRPQDRQFILSSKKLLLSDSGFYLCACDRGQSSNQPQHFGDGTRLSIL.

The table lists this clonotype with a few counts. CDR3 region: CASRATVTTFSYEQYF. The CDR3 nucleotides are TGTGCCAGCAGGGCGACAGTTACGACCTTCTCCTACGAGCAGTACTTC. The rearrangement uses TRBV2 and TRBJ2-7; weak D call: TRBD1 (5 bases). V lost 6 bases, J lost 0 bases, and 18 bases lay in between. This CDR3 has 16 amino acids. Germline V CDR1 and CDR2: SNHLY, FYNNEI.

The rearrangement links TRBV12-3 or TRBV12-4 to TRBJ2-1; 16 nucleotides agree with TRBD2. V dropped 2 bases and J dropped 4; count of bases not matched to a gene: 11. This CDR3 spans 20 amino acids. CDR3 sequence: CASSLNFGTSGGGGYNEQFF. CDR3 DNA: TGTGCCAGCAGTTTAAACTTTGGGACTAGCGGGGGGGGAGGGTACAATGAGCAGTTCTTC.

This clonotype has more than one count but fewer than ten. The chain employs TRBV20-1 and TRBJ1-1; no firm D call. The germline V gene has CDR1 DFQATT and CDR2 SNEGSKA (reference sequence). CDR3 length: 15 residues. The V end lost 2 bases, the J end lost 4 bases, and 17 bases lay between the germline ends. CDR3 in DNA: TGCAGTGCTAGATCCCCCGCGGGCGTAAGCACTGAAGCTTTCTTT. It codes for CSARSPAGVSTEAFF.

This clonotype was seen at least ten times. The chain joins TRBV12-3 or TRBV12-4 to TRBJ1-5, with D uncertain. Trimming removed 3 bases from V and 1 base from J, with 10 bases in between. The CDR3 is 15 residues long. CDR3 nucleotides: TGTGCCAGCAGTTTGGTGATAGGGAGCAATCAGCCCCAGCATTTT. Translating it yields CASSLVIGSNQPQHF.

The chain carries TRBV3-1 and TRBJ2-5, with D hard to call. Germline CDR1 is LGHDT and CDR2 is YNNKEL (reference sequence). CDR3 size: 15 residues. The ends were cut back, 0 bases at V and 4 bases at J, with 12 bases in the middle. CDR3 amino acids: CASSQDPAVRETQYF. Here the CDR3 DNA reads TGTGCCAGCAGCCAAGATCCTGCAGTTCGAGAGACCCAGTACTTC.

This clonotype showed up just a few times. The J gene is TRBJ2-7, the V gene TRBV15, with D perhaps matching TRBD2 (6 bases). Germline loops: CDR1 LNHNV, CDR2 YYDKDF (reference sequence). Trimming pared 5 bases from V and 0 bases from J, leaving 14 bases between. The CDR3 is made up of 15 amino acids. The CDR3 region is CATSLGGSSSYEQYF. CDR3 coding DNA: TGTGCCACCAGCCTCGGAGGGTCTAGCTCCTACGAGCAGTACTTC.

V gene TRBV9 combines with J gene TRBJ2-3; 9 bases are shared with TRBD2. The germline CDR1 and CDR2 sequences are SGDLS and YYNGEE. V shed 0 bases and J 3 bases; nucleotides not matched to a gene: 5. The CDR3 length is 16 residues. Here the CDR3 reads CASSVDRGRATDTQYF. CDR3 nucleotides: TGTGCCAGCAGCGTAGATCGCGGGAGGGCTACAGATACGCAGTATTTT.

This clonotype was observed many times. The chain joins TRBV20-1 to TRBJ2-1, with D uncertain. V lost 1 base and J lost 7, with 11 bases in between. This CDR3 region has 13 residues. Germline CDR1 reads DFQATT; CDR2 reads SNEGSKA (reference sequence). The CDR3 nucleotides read TGCAGTGCTAGAGCCTCCAAAAGGAATGAGCAGTTCTTC. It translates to CSARASKRNEQFF.

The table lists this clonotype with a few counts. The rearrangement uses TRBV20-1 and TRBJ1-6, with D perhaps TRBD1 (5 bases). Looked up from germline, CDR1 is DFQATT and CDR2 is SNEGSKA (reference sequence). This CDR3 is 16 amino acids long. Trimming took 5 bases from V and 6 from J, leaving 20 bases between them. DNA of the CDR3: TGCAGTGCTCAAATGGGACGGCCTGCCCTTAATTCACCCCTCCACTTT. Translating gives CSAQMGRPALNSPLHF.

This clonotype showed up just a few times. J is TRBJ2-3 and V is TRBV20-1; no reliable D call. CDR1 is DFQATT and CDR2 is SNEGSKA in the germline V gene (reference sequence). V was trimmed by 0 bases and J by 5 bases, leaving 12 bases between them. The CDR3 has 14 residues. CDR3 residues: CSARDPKSQDTQYF. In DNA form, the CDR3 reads TGCAGTGCTAGAGATCCCAAAAGCCAAGATACGCAGTATTTT.

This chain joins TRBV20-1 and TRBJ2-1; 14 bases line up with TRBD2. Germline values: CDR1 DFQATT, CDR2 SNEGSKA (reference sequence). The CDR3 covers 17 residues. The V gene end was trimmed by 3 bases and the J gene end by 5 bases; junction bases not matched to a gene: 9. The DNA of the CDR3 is TGCAGTGCTAGCGGACTAGCGGGAGGCCTCACACACAATGAGCAGTTCTTC. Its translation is CSASGLAGGLTHNEQFF.

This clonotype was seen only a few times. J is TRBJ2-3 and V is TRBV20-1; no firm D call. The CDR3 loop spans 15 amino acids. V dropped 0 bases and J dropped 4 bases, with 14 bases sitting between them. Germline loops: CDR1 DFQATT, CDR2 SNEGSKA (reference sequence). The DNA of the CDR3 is TGCAGTGCTAGAGATCAGGTTAGCCTCCCAGATACGCAGTATTTT. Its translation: CSARDQVSLPDTQYF.

DNA for the CDR3: TGTGCCAGTTCGGGGAGGGCCGCCTACAATGAGCAGTTCTTC. Protein sequence: CASSGRAAYNEQFF. V gene TRBV27 combines with J gene TRBJ2-1; 7 bases are shared with TRBD2. The CDR3 consists of 14 residues. Looked up from germline, CDR1 is MNHEY and CDR2 is SMNVEV (reference sequence). Losses at the gene ends were 9 bases for V and 2 bases for J; bases not matched to a gene: 7.

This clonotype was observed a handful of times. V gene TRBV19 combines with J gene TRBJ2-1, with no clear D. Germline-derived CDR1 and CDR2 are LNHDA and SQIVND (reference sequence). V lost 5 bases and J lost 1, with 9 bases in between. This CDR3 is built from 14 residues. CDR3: CASSFLGSYNEQFF. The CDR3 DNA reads TGTGCCAGTAGTTTTTTAGGATCCTACAATGAGCAGTTCTTC.

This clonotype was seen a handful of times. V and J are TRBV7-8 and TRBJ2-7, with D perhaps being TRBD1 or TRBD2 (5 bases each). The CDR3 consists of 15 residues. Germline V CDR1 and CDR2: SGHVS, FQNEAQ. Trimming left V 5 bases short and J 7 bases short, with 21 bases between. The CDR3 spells CASSHTDRKTGEQYF. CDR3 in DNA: TGTGCCAGCAGCCACACCGACAGAAAAACGGGGGAGCAGTACTTC.

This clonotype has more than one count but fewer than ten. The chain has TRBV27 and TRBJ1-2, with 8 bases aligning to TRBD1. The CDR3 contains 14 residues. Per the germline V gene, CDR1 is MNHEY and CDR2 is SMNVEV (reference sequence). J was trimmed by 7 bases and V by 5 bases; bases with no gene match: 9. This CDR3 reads CASSPDRVLSGYTF. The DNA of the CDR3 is TGTGCCAGCAGTCCGGACAGGGTCCTCAGTGGCTACACCTTC.